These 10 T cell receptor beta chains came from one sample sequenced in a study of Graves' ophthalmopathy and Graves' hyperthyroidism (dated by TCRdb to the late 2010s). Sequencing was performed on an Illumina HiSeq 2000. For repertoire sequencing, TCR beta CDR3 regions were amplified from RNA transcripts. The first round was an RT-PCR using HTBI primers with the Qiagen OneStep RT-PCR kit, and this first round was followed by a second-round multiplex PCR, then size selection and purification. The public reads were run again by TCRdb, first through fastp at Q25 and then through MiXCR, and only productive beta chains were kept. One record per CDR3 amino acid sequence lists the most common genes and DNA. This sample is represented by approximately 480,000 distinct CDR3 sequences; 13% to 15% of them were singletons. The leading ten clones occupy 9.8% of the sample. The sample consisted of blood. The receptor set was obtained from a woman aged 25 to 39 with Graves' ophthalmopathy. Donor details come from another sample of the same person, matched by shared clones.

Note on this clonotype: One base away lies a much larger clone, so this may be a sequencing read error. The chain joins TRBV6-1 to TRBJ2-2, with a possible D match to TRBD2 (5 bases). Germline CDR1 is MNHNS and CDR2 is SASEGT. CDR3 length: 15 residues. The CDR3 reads CVSSRAGYDTGELFF. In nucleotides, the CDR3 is TGTGTCAGCTCACGGGCGGGTTATGACACCGGGGAGCTGTTTTTT.

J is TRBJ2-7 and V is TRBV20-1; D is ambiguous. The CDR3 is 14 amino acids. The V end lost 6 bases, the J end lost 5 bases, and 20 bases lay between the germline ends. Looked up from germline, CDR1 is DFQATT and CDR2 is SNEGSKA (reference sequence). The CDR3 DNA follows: TGCAGTGCGATCCGGTCGTGGCAGTTTGACGAGCAGTACTTC. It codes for CSAIRSWQFDEQYF.

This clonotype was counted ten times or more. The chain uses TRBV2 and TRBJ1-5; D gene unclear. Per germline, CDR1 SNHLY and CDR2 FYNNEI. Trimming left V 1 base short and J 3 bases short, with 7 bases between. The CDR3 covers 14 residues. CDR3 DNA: TGTGCCAGCAGTGAAGTACGGAACAATCAGCCCCAGCATTTT. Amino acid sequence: CASSEVRNNQPQHF.

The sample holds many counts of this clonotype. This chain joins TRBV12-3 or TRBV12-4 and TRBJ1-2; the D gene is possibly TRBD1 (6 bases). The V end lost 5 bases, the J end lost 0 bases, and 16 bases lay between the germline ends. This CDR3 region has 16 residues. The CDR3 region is CASSGPQGQANYGYTF. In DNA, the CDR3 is TGTGCCAGCAGTGGCCCTCAGGGGCAGGCTAACTATGGCTACACCTTC.

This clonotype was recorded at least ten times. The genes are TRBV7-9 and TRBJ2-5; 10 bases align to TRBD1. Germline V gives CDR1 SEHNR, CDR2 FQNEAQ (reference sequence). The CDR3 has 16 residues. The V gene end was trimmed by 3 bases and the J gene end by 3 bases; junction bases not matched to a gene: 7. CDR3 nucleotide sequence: TGTGCCAGCAGCTTCCTTGGACAGGGGGGCAAAGAGACCCAGTACTTC. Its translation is CASSFLGQGGKETQYF.

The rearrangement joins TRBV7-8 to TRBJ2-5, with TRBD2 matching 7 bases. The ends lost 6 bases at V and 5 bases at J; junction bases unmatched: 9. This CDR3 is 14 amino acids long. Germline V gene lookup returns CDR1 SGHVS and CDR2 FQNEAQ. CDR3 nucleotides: TGTGCCAGCAGAGGGGACTATCAATTGGAGACCCAGTACTTC. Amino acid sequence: CASRGDYQLETQYF. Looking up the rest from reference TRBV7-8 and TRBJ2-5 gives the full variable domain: GAGVSQSPRYKVAKRGQDVALRCDPISGHVSLFWYQQALGQGPEFLTYFQNEAQLDKSGLPSDRFFAERPEGSVSTLKIQRTQQEDSAVYLCASRGDYQLETQYFGPGTRLLVL.

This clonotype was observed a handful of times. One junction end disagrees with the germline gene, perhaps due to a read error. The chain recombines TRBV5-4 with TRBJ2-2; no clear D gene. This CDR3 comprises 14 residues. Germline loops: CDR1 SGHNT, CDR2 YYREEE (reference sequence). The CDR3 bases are TGTGCCAGCAGCGCCTCGTCGAACGCCGGGGAGCTGTTTTTT. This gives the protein CASSASSNAGELFF.

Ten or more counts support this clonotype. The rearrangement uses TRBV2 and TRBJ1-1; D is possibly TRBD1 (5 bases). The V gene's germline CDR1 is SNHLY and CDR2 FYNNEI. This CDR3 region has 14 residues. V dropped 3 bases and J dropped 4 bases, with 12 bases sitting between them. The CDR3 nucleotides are TGTGCCAGCAGTGAGTGGGGCGGCGGCACTGAAGCTTTCTTT. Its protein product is CASSEWGGGTEAFF.

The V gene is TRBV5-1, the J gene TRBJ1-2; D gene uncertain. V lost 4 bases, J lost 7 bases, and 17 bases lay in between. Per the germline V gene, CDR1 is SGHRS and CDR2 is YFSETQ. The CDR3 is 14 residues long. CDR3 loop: CASSPMTATGGYTF. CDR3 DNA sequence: TGCGCCAGCAGCCCGATGACGGCTACTGGTGGCTACACCTTC. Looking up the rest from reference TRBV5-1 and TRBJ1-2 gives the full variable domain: KAGVTQTPRYLIKTRGQQVTLSCSPISGHRSVSWYQQTPGQGLQFLFEYFSETQRNKGNFPGRFSGRQFSNSRSEMNVSTLELGDSALYLCASSPMTATGGYTFGSGTRLTVV.

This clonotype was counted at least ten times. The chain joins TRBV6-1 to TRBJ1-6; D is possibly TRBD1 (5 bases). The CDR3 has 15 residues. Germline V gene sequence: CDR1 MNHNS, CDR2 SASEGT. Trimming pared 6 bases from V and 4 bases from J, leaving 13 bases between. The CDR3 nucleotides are TGTGCCAGCAGGGCTAGGACACAATATAATTCACCCCTCCACTTT. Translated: CASRARTQYNSPLHF.